The 24 T cell receptor beta chains presented below share a single source sample, sequenced in a study of PD-1 blockade in classical Hodgkin lymphoma. The time point was: cycle 4 day 1 (C4D1), after about 6 weeks of nivolumab. No patient escaped relapse after autologous stem cell transplantation, and brentuximab vedotin exposure varied. TCRdb's copy holds only in-frame clones and misses some; the assay was immunoSEQ multiplex PCR. The sample includes 90,000 to 100,000 clones, over 75% of them seen just once. The source material was peripheral blood mononuclear cells (PBMCs), sampled before the fourth cycle of nivolumab. The receptor set was obtained from a human donor with classical Hodgkin lymphoma.

J is TRBJ2-1 and V is TRBV6-1; 8 positions match TRBD2. Germline CDR1 and CDR2: MNHNS and SASEGT. The CDR3 length is 15 residues. V gave up 5 bases and J gave up 2 bases; unmatched junction bases: 5. The CDR3 is CASSTGLAPYNEQFF. CDR3 bases: TGTGCCAGCAGTACCGGACTAGCCCCCTACAATGAGCAGTTCTTC.

The rearrangement uses TRBV7-9 and TRBJ1-2; 7 bases line up with TRBD1. Per the germline V gene, CDR1 is SEHNR and CDR2 is FQNEAQ (reference sequence). J lost 8 bases, V lost 2 bases, and 8 bases had no gene match. CDR3 size: 14 residues. The CDR3 is CASSLIDRVSGYTF. The CDR3 DNA reads as TGTGCCAGCAGCTTAATTGACAGGGTATCGGGCTACACCTTC.

The rearrangement joins TRBV2 to TRBJ2-1; TRBD1 matches at 7 bases. V was pared by 8 bases and J by 2 bases, with 9 bases of the junction left unmatched. The CDR3 extends over 15 amino acids. From germline, CDR1 is SNHLY and CDR2 FYNNEI. For the CDR3, the DNA is TGTGCCAGCGGATCCGGGACAGACACCTACAATGAGCAGTTCTTC. This encodes CASGSGTDTYNEQFF.

V gene TRBV7-9 combines with J gene TRBJ2-7; 7 bases are a match to TRBD1. There are 14 residues in the CDR3. Germline CDR1 SEHNR, CDR2 FQNEAQ (reference sequence). J gave up 4 bases and V 5 bases, and 8 bases lay outside the gene matches. The CDR3 spells CASSPYRGLYEQYF. The CDR3 nucleotides are TGTGCCAGCAGCCCCTACAGGGGTCTTTACGAGCAGTACTTC.

V gene TRBV2 combines with J gene TRBJ2-7; TRBD1 is a possible D gene (6 bases). The CDR3 contains 15 residues. V was cut by 6 bases and J by 2 bases, with 17 bases left in between. Germline V gene sequence: CDR1 SNHLY, CDR2 FYNNEI. The CDR3 is CASSYQQGVTYEQYF. In DNA, the CDR3 is TGTGCCAGCAGCTACCAACAGGGTGTGACCTACGAGCAGTACTTC.

The V and J genes are TRBV29-1 and TRBJ1-3; weak D call: TRBD1 (5 bases). V gave up 4 bases and J gave up 9 bases, with 19 bases separating them. The CDR3 has 14 amino acids. The germline CDR1 and CDR2 sequences are SQVTM and ANQGSEA. The CDR3 reads CSVASGGTGSTIYF. CDR3 in DNA: TGCAGCGTTGCCAGCGGGGGTACGGGTAGCACCATATATTTT. The whole variable domain, remainder taken from reference TRBV29-1 and TRBJ1-3, is SAVISQKPSRDICQRGTSLTIQCQVDSQVTMMFWYRQQPGQSLTLIATANQGSEATYESGFVIDKFPISRPNLTFSTLTVSNMSPEDSSIYLCSVASGGTGSTIYFGEGSWLTVV.

The rearrangement joins TRBV30 to TRBJ2-3; D gene uncertain. Trimming removed 0 bases at V and 3 bases at J, with 7 bases between. This CDR3 is built from 13 residues. CDR1 is GTSNPN, CDR2 SVGIG, per germline (reference sequence). As DNA, the CDR3 is TGTGCCTGGAGTGTTAGTAGAACAGATACGCAGTATTTT. Protein product: CAWSVSRTDTQYF.

This chain connects TRBV19 to TRBJ2-3; D perhaps matches TRBD2 (5 bases). Trimming shortened V by 1 base and J by 6 bases, and 5 bases separated the two germline ends. The CDR3 loop spans 12 amino acids. Germline V gene sequence: CDR1 LNHDA, CDR2 SQIVND (reference sequence). This CDR3 reads CASSIGRDTQYF. CDR3 in DNA: TGTGCCAGTAGTATAGGGAGGGATACGCAGTATTTT.

The chain employs TRBV11-2 and TRBJ1-5, with D uncertain. CDR1 and CDR2 from the germline V gene are SGHAT and FQNNGV. This CDR3 is built from 15 residues. The V end lost 3 bases, the J end lost 4 bases, and 13 bases lay between the germline ends. The DNA for the CDR3 is TGTGCCAGCAGCTTCGATTTTCGACTTAATCAGCCCCAGCATTTT. The encoded protein is CASSFDFRLNQPQHF.

This clone was seen a handful of times. The chain has TRBV7-2 and TRBJ1-1, with a possible D match to TRBD1 (5 bases). Trimming shortened V by 1 base and J by 5 bases, and 11 bases separated the two germline ends. Germline CDR1 is SGHTA and CDR2 is FQGNSA. The CDR3 has 14 amino acids. The CDR3 region has the DNA TGTGCCAGCAGCTTAGGACAGAGGCGGACTGAAGCTTTCTTT. Translating gives CASSLGQRRTEAFF.

The rearrangement links TRBV6-5 to TRBJ2-4; D not resolved. Germline V lookup: CDR1 MNHEY, CDR2 SVGAGI. The germline V and J ends were trimmed by 0 bases and 8 bases, with 11 bases remaining between them. CDR3 length equals 14 residues. The CDR3 sequence is CASSYSTIRDIQYF. CDR3 coding DNA: TGTGCCAGCAGTTACTCGACCATCCGAGACATTCAGTACTTC.

The genes are TRBV28 and TRBJ2-1; no firm D call. Germline-derived CDR1 and CDR2 are MDHEN and SYDVKM. The CDR3 loop spans 17 amino acids. V was cut by 3 bases and J by 0 bases, with 15 bases left in between. The CDR3 spells CASSFGRGVSSYNEQFF. As DNA, the CDR3 is TGTGCCAGCAGTTTTGGTAGAGGAGTTAGCTCCTACAATGAGCAGTTCTTC.

The chain recombines TRBV27 with TRBJ1-5; TRBD1 agrees at 8 bases. The CDR3 has 14 residues. The junction had 7 bases not matched to a gene; V was cut back by 6 bases and J by 6 bases. Germline CDR1 MNHEY, CDR2 SMNVEV (reference sequence). The CDR3 DNA reads TGTGCCAGCAGGCCGGGACAGGCCGGTCAGCCCCAGCATTTT. The encoded protein is CASRPGQAGQPQHF.

The chain carries TRBV7-9 and TRBJ2-7; a possible D gene is TRBD2 (6 bases). The CDR3 runs to 14 residues. With 4 bases removed from V and 3 bases from J, the gap between germline ends came to 13 bases. In germline, CDR1 is SEHNR, CDR2 FQNEAQ (reference sequence). The CDR3 nucleotides are TGTGCCAGCAGCTGGGGGGTGGTGGACTACGAGCAGTACTTC. Its translation: CASSWGVVDYEQYF. Looking up the rest from reference TRBV7-9 and TRBJ2-7 gives the full variable domain: DTGVSQNPRHKITKRGQNVTFRCDPISEHNRLYWYRQTLGQGPEFLTYFQNEAQLEKSRLLSDRFSAERPKGSFSTLEIQRTEQGDSAMYLCASSWGVVDYEQYFGPGTRLTVT.

This chain connects TRBV7-3 to TRBJ2-3; D unresolved. V lost 0 bases and J 3 bases, leaving 4 bases between the germline ends. CDR1 is SGHTA and CDR2 is FQGTGA in the germline V gene. This CDR3 comprises 13 residues. CDR3 nucleotide sequence: TGTGCCAGCAGCTTAACGTGGACAGATACGCAGTATTTT. Residues: CASSLTWTDTQYF.

The chain uses TRBV10-3 and TRBJ2-1, with 7 bases that match TRBD2. Germline values: CDR1 ENHRY, CDR2 SYGVKD. The V segment lost 8 bases and the J segment 16 bases; nucleotides outside the gene matches: 17. This CDR3 has 13 residues. In DNA form, the CDR3 reads TGTGCCATCTCAGGTTTTCGTCCGGGAGGCAGCTTCTTC. This translates into CAISGFRPGGSFF.

V and J are TRBV10-3 and TRBJ1-1; the D gene is possibly TRBD1 (6 bases). The CDR3 covers 13 residues. The ends were cut back, 0 bases at V and 8 bases at J, with 10 bases in the middle. Germline assignment: CDR1 ENHRY and CDR2 SYGVKD. The CDR3 here is CAISESSGGEAFF. The CDR3 bases are TGTGCCATCAGTGAGTCTTCTGGGGGCGAAGCTTTCTTT.

This CDR3 reads CAISERDGQNSPLHF. The DNA for the CDR3 is TGTGCCATCAGTGAAAGGGACGGGCAAAATTCACCCCTCCACTTT. The chain links TRBV10-3 to TRBJ1-6; D possibly corresponds to TRBD1 (5 bases). Trimming shortened V by 3 bases and J by 7 bases, and 13 bases separated the two germline ends. This CDR3 contains 15 residues. CDR1 is ENHRY, CDR2 SYGVKD, per germline.

This chain links TRBV11-1 with TRBJ2-7; 10 positions agree with TRBD1. V was clipped by 6 bases and J by 0 bases; unmatched bases: 8. Germline V gives CDR1 SGHAT, CDR2 FQDESV (reference sequence). CDR3 size: 16 residues. For the CDR3, the DNA is TGTGCCAGCAGTTTTACGGGACAGGGGAACTCCTACGAGCAGTACTTC. Protein: CASSFTGQGNSYEQYF.

The chain has TRBV5-1 and TRBJ2-1; D not certain. With 4 bases removed from V and 3 bases from J, the gap between germline ends came to 14 bases. Per the germline V gene, CDR1 is SGHRS and CDR2 is YFSETQ. This CDR3 spans 15 amino acids. The CDR3 here is CASSPLPGGYNEQFF. The CDR3 DNA reads as TGCGCCAGCAGCCCCCTTCCAGGCGGCTACAATGAGCAGTTCTTC. Looking up the rest from reference TRBV5-1 and TRBJ2-1 gives the full variable domain: KAGVTQTPRYLIKTRGQQVTLSCSPISGHRSVSWYQQTPGQGLQFLFEYFSETQRNKGNFPGRFSGRQFSNSRSEMNVSTLELGDSALYLCASSPLPGGYNEQFFGPGTRLTVL.

The V gene is TRBV18, the J gene TRBJ2-5; D unresolved. Germline CDR1 is KGHSH and CDR2 is LQKENI. Trimming took 3 bases from V and 5 from J, leaving 10 bases between them. The CDR3 has 13 amino acids. As DNA, the CDR3 is TGTGCCAGCTCACCTATGGATGGGGAGACCCAGTACTTC. It encodes CASSPMDGETQYF.

This clone came up a few times. The rearrangement links TRBV10-3 to TRBJ1-3; 8 bases align to TRBD1. V lost 9 bases to trimming and J lost 0 bases; unmatched junction nucleotides: 1. CDR1 is ENHRY, CDR2 SYGVKD, per germline. This CDR3 has 13 residues. The CDR3: CAIGQGSGNTIYF. For the CDR3, the DNA is TGTGCCATAGGACAGGGCTCTGGAAACACCATATATTTT.

The chain employs TRBV9 and TRBJ2-6, with no clear D. Deletions cut 0 bases from V and 0 bases from J, with 10 bases between. The CDR3 extends over 17 amino acids. CDR1 is SGDLS, CDR2 YYNGEE, per germline. CDR3 residues: CASSVATWVSGANVLTF. The CDR3 DNA follows: TGTGCCAGCAGCGTAGCTACGTGGGTCTCTGGGGCCAACGTCCTGACTTTC.

V is TRBV7-2 and J is TRBJ1-5; TRBD1 is a possible D gene (6 bases). Per germline, CDR1 SGHTA and CDR2 FQGNSA. The CDR3 spans 14 residues. The V end was cut by 3 bases, the J end by 4 bases, with 10 bases between. The CDR3 nucleotides are TGTGCCAGCAGCTTCCGGACAGAAAATCAGCCCCAGCATTTT. Translated, it gives CASSFRTENQPQHF.